Below, 5 T cell receptor beta chains from the same sample are listed, as sequenced in a study of beta chain features in type 1 diabetes. These receptors have no known antigen. Isolated RNA was reverse transcribed in full, so expressed TCRB transcripts were sequenced. TCRdb's table, derived via immunoSEQ multiplex PCR, lists solely in-frame clones and lacks some. The sample lists 250,000 to 300,000 clones, approximately 24% occurring once. Study observations and caveats: Shortening of TCRB CDR3s, moderate but significant, appeared in all four CD4+ subsets of Type 1 diabetes patients.

The sequenced material came from naive CD4+ T cells from blood. The receptors come from a woman aged 30 to 39 with type 1 diabetes.

This clone was picked up one time. This sequence joins TRBV5-1 and TRBJ2-5; a possible D gene is TRBD2 (6 bases). Germline lookup yields CDR1 SGHRS and CDR2 YFSETQ. Between the trimmed V and J ends, which lost 1 base and 3 bases, there was a span of 10 bases. The CDR3 contains 14 residues. CDR3 DNA sequence: TGCGCCAGCAGCTTGCTGGGGGGAAAAGAGACCCAGTACTTC. This encodes CASSLLGGKETQYF.

The chain recombines TRBV5-1 with TRBJ1-1; 9 nucleotides match TRBD1. This CDR3 contains 13 residues. In germline, CDR1 is SGHRS, CDR2 YFSETQ. The V gene end was trimmed by 7 bases and the J gene end by 1 base; junction bases not matched to a gene: 2. The CDR3 DNA reads as TGCGCCAGCGGGGGACAGGGGAACACTGAAGCTTTCTTT. This encodes CASGGQGNTEAFF.

This clone has just a few counts. J is TRBJ2-7 and V is TRBV4-1; maybe TRBD2 (5 bases). Trimming removed 0 bases at V and 2 bases at J, with 11 bases between. Germline CDR1 is MGHRA and CDR2 is YSYEKL. The CDR3 spans 15 residues. The CDR3 spells CASSQDMAGTYEQYF. The CDR3 DNA sequence: TGCGCCAGCAGCCAAGATATGGCCGGGACCTACGAGCAGTACTTC.

The chain employs TRBV5-1 and TRBJ2-1, with 9 positions matching TRBD2. This CDR3 is 18 amino acids long. CDR1 is SGHRS, CDR2 YFSETQ, per germline. Trimming cost V 3 bases and J 0 bases; bases outside gene matches: 10. The CDR3 bases are TGCGCCAGCAGCTCGGAGACTAGCGGAGGGAGCTCCTACAATGAGCAGTTCTTC. It codes for CASSSETSGGSSYNEQFF.

This clone showed up just a few times. The chain combines TRBV29-1 with TRBJ1-1; no clear D gene. The V end lost 4 bases, the J end lost 4 bases, and 7 bases lay between the germline ends. The CDR3 consists of 11 residues. Germline V gives CDR1 SQVTM, CDR2 ANQGSEA. The CDR3 DNA follows: TGCAGCGTTGTCAGTTTCACTGAAGCTTTCTTT. It yields the protein CSVVSFTEAFF.